This entry is about one T cell receptor beta chain. This sample was taken from a study of blood T cell repertoires in COVID-19. Study-level information: The study drew acute and convalescent COVID-19 samples from the United States, Italy and Spain. Sources were T cells, B-cell-depleted T cells, or PBMCs; the material itself was cDNA or gDNA.

The CDR3 totals 13 residues. Between the trimmed V and J ends, which lost 1 base and 4 bases, there was a span of 7 bases. Germline-derived CDR1 and CDR2 are MGHDK and SYGVNS. In the original analysis: Cell counts per sample came from amplifying reference gene primers. Sequencing was performed with immunoSEQ multiplex PCR; in TCRdb, only in-frame clones are kept and a portion is missing. V and J calls plus clone size are reproduced from that table; the DNA served to infer D and trimming. This table holds about 170,000 clones, about 90% found once. Followed longitudinally, the Seattle patients had been enrolled during active infection.

This TCR derives from a man aged 25-45 years with COVID-19, enrolled during active disease. Sequencing used peripheral blood. This rearrangement joins TRBV25-1 to TRBJ1-1; tentatively, D is TRBD1 (5 bases). Here the CDR3 reads CASSEWGGTEAFF. CDR3 sequence (DNA): TGTGCCAGCAGTGAATGGGGGGGCACTGAAGCTTTCTTT. Full variable domain (rest looked up from reference TRBV25-1 and TRBJ1-1): EADIYQTPRYLVIGTGKKITLECSQTMGHDKMYWYQQDPGMELHLIHYSYGVNSTEKGDLSSESTVSRIRTEHFPLTLESARPSHTSQYLCASSEWGGTEAFFGQGTRLTVV.